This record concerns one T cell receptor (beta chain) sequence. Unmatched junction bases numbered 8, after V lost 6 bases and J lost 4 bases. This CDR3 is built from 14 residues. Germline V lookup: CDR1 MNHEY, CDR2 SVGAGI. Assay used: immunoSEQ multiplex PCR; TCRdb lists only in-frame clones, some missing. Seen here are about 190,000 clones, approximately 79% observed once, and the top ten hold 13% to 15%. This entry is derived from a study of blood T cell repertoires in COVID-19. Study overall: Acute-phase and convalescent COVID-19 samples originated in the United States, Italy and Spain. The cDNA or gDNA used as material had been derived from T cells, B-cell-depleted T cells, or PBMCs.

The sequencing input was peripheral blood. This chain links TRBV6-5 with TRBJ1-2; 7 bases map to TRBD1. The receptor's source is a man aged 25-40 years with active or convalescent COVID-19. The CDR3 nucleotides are TGTGCCAGCAGGGGACCGGGACAGAGCTATGGCTACACCTTC. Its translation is CASRGPGQSYGYTF.